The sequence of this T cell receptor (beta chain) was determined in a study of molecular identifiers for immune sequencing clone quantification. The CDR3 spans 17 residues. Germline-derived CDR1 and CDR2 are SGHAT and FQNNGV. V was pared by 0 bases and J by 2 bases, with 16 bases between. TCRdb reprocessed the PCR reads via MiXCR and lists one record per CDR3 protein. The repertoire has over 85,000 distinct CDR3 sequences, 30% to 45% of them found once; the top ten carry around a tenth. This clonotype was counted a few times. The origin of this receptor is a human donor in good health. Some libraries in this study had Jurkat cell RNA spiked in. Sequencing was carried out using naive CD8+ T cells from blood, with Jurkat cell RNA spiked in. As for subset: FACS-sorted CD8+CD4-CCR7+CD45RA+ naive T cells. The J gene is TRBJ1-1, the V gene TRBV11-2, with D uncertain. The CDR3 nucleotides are TGTGCCAGCAGCTTAGATTTCCCCCGGGCGATTAACACTGAAGCTTTCTTT. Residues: CASSLDFPRAINTEAFF.